A selection of T cell receptor beta chains follows, all from one sample in a study of T cell clonotyping in hematopoietic cell transplantation. TCRdb keeps only in-frame clones here, not all; method: immunoSEQ multiplex PCR. There are about 1,300 clones in the sample; around nine tenths occur only once, and around 42% lies in the top ten. The source was peripheral blood mononuclear cells, collected 180 days after allogeneic stem cell transplant. These receptors originate from a female patient in her fifties or sixties who had an allogeneic stem cell transplant from an unrelated donor, so T cells may come from the graft donor. Some clones in this sample may be carry-over from other donors' samples. Each CDR3 is given with its conserved first and last residue. Fields, in order: CDR3 protein, CDR3 DNA, J gene, D gene, CDR3 length, clone size, V gene. D genes are given only for firm matches. Clone size is not always given. Where it is, it says once, few, many or a class for expanded clones.

CDR3aa: CASSPWTSGGNEQFF; CDR3nt: TGTGCCAGCAGCCCGTGGACTAGCGGGGGCAATGAGCAGTTCTTC; j_gene: TRBJ2-1; d_gene: TRBD2; len: 15; abundance: few; v_gene: TRBV9
CDR3aa: CASSHGTATRNEQYF; CDR3nt: TGTGCCAGCAGCCATGGGACAGCAACGAGGAACGAGCAGTACTTC; j_gene: TRBJ2-7; d_gene: TRBD1; len: 15; abundance: once; v_gene: TRBV13
CDR3aa: CASSLVTSYYNEQFF; CDR3nt: TGTGCCAGCAGCTTAGTTACTAGCTACTACAATGAGCAGTTCTTC; j_gene: TRBJ2-1; d_gene: -; len: 15; abundance: few; v_gene: TRBV7-9
CDR3aa: CSVEGVPRETQYF; CDR3nt: TGCAGCGTTGAAGGGGTCCCCAGAGAGACCCAGTACTTC; j_gene: TRBJ2-5; d_gene: -; len: 13; abundance: -; v_gene: TRBV29-1
CDR3aa: CAWSVRTGGAYNSPLHF; CDR3nt: TGTGCCTGGAGTGTACGGACCGGGGGGGCCTATAATTCACCCCTCCACTTT; j_gene: TRBJ1-6; d_gene: -; len: 17; abundance: few; v_gene: TRBV30
CDR3aa: CASSYGEGEGQETQYF; CDR3nt: TGTGCCAGCAGTTACGGAGAGGGGGAGGGTCAAGAGACCCAGTACTTC; j_gene: TRBJ2-5; d_gene: -; len: 16; abundance: -; v_gene: TRBV6-5
CDR3aa: CASSRGGERETQYF; CDR3nt: TGTGCCAGCAGCCGAGGGGGGGAGAGGGAGACCCAGTACTTC; j_gene: TRBJ2-5; d_gene: -; len: 14; abundance: -; v_gene: TRBV28
CDR3aa: CASSPTGLDQPQHF; CDR3nt: TGTGCCAGTAGTCCAACAGGCCTCGATCAGCCCCAGCATTTT; j_gene: TRBJ1-5; d_gene: -; len: 14; abundance: -; v_gene: TRBV19
CDR3aa: CSVEAGGLKGYTF; CDR3nt: TGCAGCGTTGAGGCAGGGGGATTGAAGGGCTACACCTTC; j_gene: TRBJ1-2; d_gene: TRBD1; len: 13; abundance: once; v_gene: TRBV29-1
CDR3aa: CASSLEGYEQYF; CDR3nt: TGTGCCAGCAGTCTCGAGGGATACGAGCAGTACTTC; j_gene: TRBJ2-7; d_gene: -; len: 12; abundance: -; v_gene: TRBV6-1
CDR3aa: CASSSLASSTDTQYF; CDR3nt: TGTGCCAGCAGCTCACTAGCGTCTAGCACAGATACGCAGTATTTT; j_gene: TRBJ2-3; d_gene: TRBD2; len: 15; abundance: once; v_gene: TRBV5-4
CDR3aa: CASSYEAGGSYEQYF; CDR3nt: TGTGCCAGCAGTTACGAGGCAGGGGGGTCCTACGAGCAGTACTTC; j_gene: TRBJ2-7; d_gene: -; len: 15; abundance: -; v_gene: TRBV6-9
CDR3aa: CASSRDSANSPLHF; CDR3nt: TGTGCCAGCTCACGAGACAGTGCCAATTCACCCCTCCACTTT; j_gene: TRBJ1-6; d_gene: -; len: 14; abundance: -; v_gene: TRBV18
CDR3aa: CASGGDYGYTF; CDR3nt: TGTGCCAGCGGGGGGGACTATGGCTACACCTTC; j_gene: TRBJ1-2; d_gene: -; len: 11; abundance: -; v_gene: TRBV2
CDR3aa: CASSYSKGARGYTF; CDR3nt: TGTGCCAGCAGTTACTCAAAGGGGGCGCGTGGCTACACCTTC; j_gene: TRBJ1-2; d_gene: TRBD1; len: 14; abundance: -; v_gene: TRBV6-5
CDR3aa: CSAGQEFTEAFF; CDR3nt: TGCAGCGCCGGACAGGAGTTTACTGAAGCTTTCTTT; j_gene: TRBJ1-1; d_gene: TRBD1; len: 12; abundance: -; v_gene: TRBV29-1
CDR3aa: CASSFSLRTGTNEKLFF; CDR3nt: TGCGCCAGCAGCTTTTCCCTCCGTACCGGCACTAATGAAAAACTGTTTTTT; j_gene: TRBJ1-4; d_gene: -; len: 17; abundance: -; v_gene: TRBV5-1
CDR3aa: CASSVDGGNQPQHF; CDR3nt: TGTGCCAGCAGCGTAGACGGGGGAAATCAGCCCCAGCATTTT; j_gene: TRBJ1-5; d_gene: -; len: 14; abundance: -; v_gene: TRBV9
CDR3aa: CASSQEQENSPLHF; CDR3nt: TGTGCCAGCAGCCAAGAACAGGAGAATTCACCCCTCCACTTT; j_gene: TRBJ1-6; d_gene: -; len: 14; abundance: few; v_gene: TRBV4-2
CDR3aa: CASRSRVLRKETQYF; CDR3nt: TGTGCCAGCAGGTCGCGGGTACTCAGAAAAGAGACCCAGTACTTC; j_gene: TRBJ2-5; d_gene: -; len: 15; abundance: -; v_gene: TRBV6-5
CDR3aa: CASSPLAGGYNEQFF; CDR3nt: TGTGCCAGCAGCCCCCTTGCGGGGGGTTACAATGAGCAGTTCTTC; j_gene: TRBJ2-1; d_gene: TRBD2; len: 15; abundance: -; v_gene: TRBV6-5
CDR3aa: CASSSDRGGYTF; CDR3nt: TGTGCCAGCAGTTCCGACAGAGGCGGCTACACCTTC; j_gene: TRBJ1-2; d_gene: -; len: 12; abundance: -; v_gene: TRBV6-6
CDR3aa: CSVEEGPWDGYTF; CDR3nt: TGCAGCGTTGAAGAGGGCCCGTGGGATGGCTACACCTTC; j_gene: TRBJ1-2; d_gene: -; len: 13; abundance: -; v_gene: TRBV29-1
CDR3aa: CASSKGGHDQPQHF; CDR3nt: TGTGCCAGCAGCAAAGGGGGTCACGATCAGCCCCAGCATTTT; j_gene: TRBJ1-5; d_gene: -; len: 14; abundance: -; v_gene: TRBV7-9
CDR3aa: CSGGGENEKLFF; CDR3nt: TGCAGCGGGGGCGGGGAGAATGAAAAACTGTTTTTT; j_gene: TRBJ1-4; d_gene: -; len: 12; abundance: -; v_gene: TRBV29-1
CDR3aa: CASSSWLADTDTQYF; CDR3nt: TGTGCCAGCAGTTCTTGGCTAGCGGACACAGATACGCAGTATTTT; j_gene: TRBJ2-3; d_gene: TRBD2; len: 15; abundance: -; v_gene: TRBV13
CDR3aa: CASSVGSHPETQYF; CDR3nt: TGTGCCAGCAGTGTAGGGTCCCACCCTGAGACCCAGTACTTC; j_gene: TRBJ2-5; d_gene: -; len: 14; abundance: -; v_gene: TRBV2
CDR3aa: CASSGQGPGSYNEQFF; CDR3nt: TGTGCCAGCAGCGGCCAGGGTCCGGGATCCTACAATGAGCAGTTCTTC; j_gene: TRBJ2-1; d_gene: -; len: 16; abundance: -; v_gene: TRBV7-9
CDR3aa: CASSPGVASYGYTF; CDR3nt: TGTGCCAGCAGCCCGGGAGTCGCGTCCTATGGCTACACCTTC; j_gene: TRBJ1-2; d_gene: -; len: 14; abundance: -; v_gene: TRBV13
CDR3aa: CASSPRRLAENNEQFF; CDR3nt: TGTGCCAGCAGCCCAAGGAGGCTAGCGGAGAACAATGAGCAGTTCTTC; j_gene: TRBJ2-1; d_gene: TRBD2; len: 16; abundance: -; v_gene: TRBV4-2
CDR3aa: CASSPFYLQGARGYTF; CDR3nt: TGTGCCAGTAGTCCGTTTTACCTCCAGGGGGCGCGTGGCTACACCTTC; j_gene: TRBJ1-2; d_gene: TRBD1; len: 16; abundance: -; v_gene: TRBV19
CDR3aa: CASSEAPGPAGANVLTF; CDR3nt: TGTGCCAGCAGTGAAGCGCCAGGGCCGGCTGGGGCCAACGTCCTGACTTTC; j_gene: TRBJ2-6; d_gene: -; len: 17; abundance: -; v_gene: TRBV2
CDR3aa: CASSLSWNTEAFF; CDR3nt: TGCGCCAGCAGTTTATCCTGGAACACTGAAGCTTTCTTT; j_gene: TRBJ1-1; d_gene: -; len: 13; abundance: -; v_gene: TRBV5-1
CDR3aa: CSAPSPGYTF; CDR3nt: TGCAGTGCTCCCTCCCCTGGCTACACCTTC; j_gene: TRBJ1-2; d_gene: -; len: 10; abundance: -; v_gene: TRBV20-1
CDR3aa: CASTAKRGGVGGYTF; CDR3nt: TGTGCCAGCACCGCCAAGCGTGGAGGGGTCGGCGGCTACACCTTC; j_gene: TRBJ1-2; d_gene: -; len: 15; abundance: once; v_gene: TRBV6-5
CDR3aa: CASSRETGDEQFF; CDR3nt: TGTGCCAGCAGCCGAGAGACAGGAGATGAGCAGTTCTTC; j_gene: TRBJ2-1; d_gene: -; len: 13; abundance: -; v_gene: TRBV5-4
CDR3aa: CASRGTGRNTIYF; CDR3nt: TGTGCCAGCAGAGGGACAGGGCGAAACACCATATATTTT; j_gene: TRBJ1-3; d_gene: TRBD1; len: 13; abundance: -; v_gene: TRBV6-5
CDR3aa: CASSREVNYEQYF; CDR3nt: TGTGCCAGCTCCCGAGAAGTTAATTACGAGCAGTACTTC; j_gene: TRBJ2-7; d_gene: -; len: 13; abundance: -; v_gene: TRBV18
CDR3aa: CASSENWGNEQFF; CDR3nt: TGCGCCAGCAGTGAGAATTGGGGCAATGAGCAGTTCTTC; j_gene: TRBJ2-1; d_gene: -; len: 13; abundance: -; v_gene: TRBV10-1
CDR3aa: CASSVDGTGTSGNTIYF; CDR3nt: TGTGCCAGCAGCGTCGATGGTACAGGAACCTCTGGAAACACCATATATTTT; j_gene: TRBJ1-3; d_gene: -; len: 17; abundance: once; v_gene: TRBV9
CDR3aa: CASSEAGAGGFGYTF; CDR3nt: TGTGCCAGCAGTGAAGCGGGGGCAGGGGGCTTTGGCTACACCTTC; j_gene: TRBJ1-2; d_gene: TRBD1; len: 15; abundance: -; v_gene: TRBV6-1
CDR3aa: CASSKPRDRPVPYGYTF; CDR3nt: TGTGCCAGCAGTAAACCTAGGGACAGGCCGGTTCCTTATGGCTACACCTTC; j_gene: TRBJ1-2; d_gene: TRBD1; len: 17; abundance: -; v_gene: TRBV2
CDR3aa: CAWTGQQLGGYTF; CDR3nt: TGTGCCTGGACTGGTCAGCAGCTGGGTGGCTACACCTTC; j_gene: TRBJ1-2; d_gene: -; len: 13; abundance: once; v_gene: TRBV30
CDR3aa: CASSLGERGAGVETQYF; CDR3nt: TGCGCCAGCAGCTTGGGAGAGCGGGGGGCCGGGGTGGAGACCCAGTACTTC; j_gene: TRBJ2-5; d_gene: TRBD2; len: 17; abundance: -; v_gene: TRBV5-1
CDR3aa: CASSEYRDSHQPQHF; CDR3nt: TGTGCCAGCAGCGAATACCGGGACAGTCATCAGCCCCAGCATTTT; j_gene: TRBJ1-5; d_gene: TRBD1; len: 15; abundance: -; v_gene: TRBV2
CDR3aa: CASSLRQGSETQYF; CDR3nt: TGTGCCAGCAGCTTAAGGCAGGGGTCGGAGACCCAGTACTTC; j_gene: TRBJ2-5; d_gene: -; len: 14; abundance: -; v_gene: TRBV5-6
CDR3aa: CASRDLEATNEKLFF; CDR3nt: TGTGCCAGCAGAGACCTAGAAGCAACTAATGAAAAACTGTTTTTT; j_gene: TRBJ1-4; d_gene: -; len: 15; abundance: -; v_gene: TRBV6-6
CDR3aa: CASSQAGRPQETQYF; CDR3nt: TGCGCCAGCAGCCAAGCCGGCAGGCCCCAAGAGACCCAGTACTTC; j_gene: TRBJ2-5; d_gene: -; len: 15; abundance: -; v_gene: TRBV4-1
CDR3aa: CASRQTGSSNQPQHF; CDR3nt: TGTGCCAGCAGACAGACAGGGTCTAGCAATCAGCCCCAGCATTTT; j_gene: TRBJ1-5; d_gene: TRBD1; len: 15; abundance: -; v_gene: TRBV6-5
CDR3aa: CASLGNSLNYGYTF; CDR3nt: TGTGCCAGCCTGGGGAATTCTCTTAACTATGGCTACACCTTC; j_gene: TRBJ1-2; d_gene: -; len: 14; abundance: -; v_gene: TRBV2
CDR3aa: CASIQAGGNQPQHF; CDR3nt: TGTGCCAGTATACAGGCAGGCGGCAATCAGCCCCAGCATTTT; j_gene: TRBJ1-5; d_gene: -; len: 14; abundance: -; v_gene: TRBV19
CDR3aa: CASSPDLGYEQYF; CDR3nt: TGTGCTAGCAGCCCTGACCTTGGCTACGAGCAGTACTTC; j_gene: TRBJ2-7; d_gene: -; len: 13; abundance: few; v_gene: TRBV7-7
CDR3aa: CASSQVAGDSPNIQYF; CDR3nt: TGCGCCAGCAGCCAGGTTGCGGGGGACAGCCCAAACATTCAGTACTTC; j_gene: TRBJ2-4; d_gene: -; len: 16; abundance: -; v_gene: TRBV4-1